This T cell receptor (beta chain) comes out of a study of cytomegalovirus exposure and HLA in healthy donors (dated by TCRdb to 2015 to 2018). Context from the whole study: According to an earlier analysis of 587 of the donors, some 180 million T cells yielded over 90 million unique TCR beta sequences and about 300 Gb of sequence data. Four or five DR-DQ haplotypes were handled as single units for association and clustering, since linkage in the cohort was strong. Typing coverage differed by locus: A, B, C, DRB1 and DQB1 were typed in roughly 629-630 donors, DQA1 in 500 to 550, DPA1 in 606, and DPB1 in 472. Rather than drawing on any new phenotypic data, the later analysis identified candidate immune exposures from TCR beta sequences and the way those sequences occurred across donors. Besides the first cohort of some 670 subjects, a separate validation cohort made up of over 100 different subjects was used. The aim of the study was to test whether cataloging public T cell receptors could identify signatures of past pathogen exposure. Among the roughly 400 genotyped donors, around 81% belonged to the genetic ancestry cluster associated with self-reported Caucasian donors. A later analysis re-analyzed previously published TCR beta repertoires from roughly 600 donors and added high-resolution HLA genotyping to study TCR occurrence patterns. Class I and class II HLA loci were covered by the typing at four-digit resolution. In an earlier analysis of a few hundred of the donors, high-throughput TCR beta sequencing was used to judge whether each TCR beta V gene segment behaved as functional or pseudogenic. Among 398 genotyped donors of the cohort, an average of around 240,000 unique TCR beta nucleotide sequences were sequenced per donor, around a sixth of them non-productive. A later genetic analysis used genome-wide SNP genotypes for about three fifths of the 666 donors, treating that subset as a discovery cohort. To predict cytomegalovirus infection status, the study combined high-throughput TCR immunosequencing, statistical association of individual TCRs with disease status, and machine learning. Every repertoire in the discovery cohort had been generated on one and the same sequencing platform. An early release covering just under 650 HLA-typed donors comprised approximately 290 gigabases of sequencing data and 65 million to 100 million unique TCR sequences. Using immunosequencing, the study profiled T cell repertoires from fewer than 700 subjects and related those repertoires to cytomegalovirus serostatus. Donor age, sex, ethnicity and CMV serostatus were collected together with the repertoire data. Results the study describes overall, beyond this receptor: A further reported finding was that TCR beta sequences accurately predicted the HLA-A and HLA-B alleles for most subjects in the first cohort. In this cohort, only TCR beta chains were sequenced, and detectable features were limited by the absence of alpha or paired-chain data. A cluster of highly shared sequence variants was judged likely to be a technical artifact of the sequencing pipeline. In a later analysis, most CMV-associated TCR beta chains were found to appear HLA-restricted, with HLA associations seemingly driven largely by CMV exposure. The only immune exposure information available for the cohort was CMV serostatus. Correlated functional status among segregating V segments might reflect linkage disequilibrium, but an unknown experimental factor could not be ruled out. An earlier analysis of approximately 500 of the donors showed that most TCR beta V segments appeared in productive rearrangements either about 87% or about 30% of the time, which broadly matched IMGT annotations. Sequencing depth was assumed to be roughly uniform across donors in the presence/absence analyses, though that assumption may not hold. When HLA alleles, especially DR and DQ, strongly co-occurred, attributing TCR associations to individual alleles was difficult. In vitro tests confirmed that three of the cytomegalovirus-associated TCR beta chains recognize cytomegalovirus antigens. The earlier analysis of approximately 540 of the donors excluded roughly 17 rarely observed V segments, including chromosome 9 orphons, because counts were too low. The study listed approximately 150 TCR beta chains as associated with cytomegalovirus. Specific HLA alleles were associated with about 17,000 TCR beta sequences at a false discovery rate of 0.05 in a later analysis. Cytomegalovirus status was reported to be diagnosed by the classifier with high specificity and sensitivity in both the original and validation cohorts. In a later genetic analysis, fewer N-insertions in productive TCRs were reported among donors in an Asian-associated ancestry cluster than the roughly 700-donor mean. It was suggested by the authors that the approach could potentially be generalized to other disease states and immunological phenotypes. Most TCR sequences were seen in very few donors, while some public TCRs were found in many individuals. In a later analysis, TCR association rates were found to vary across HLA loci, with the most associated TCRs seen for DRB1 alleles and the fewest for HLA-C alleles. Because HLA typing was missing for some donors at each locus, association tests included only the typed subset. According to a later analysis, parvovirus B19, influenza, CMV and Epstein-Barr virus appeared linked to several top co-occurrence clusters. Compared with equally common non-associated chains, HLA-associated TCR beta chains in a later analysis were more clonally expanded and had lower generation probabilities. Because the 87-base-pair reads could not distinguish some IMGT-functional V segments, including TRBV6-2 and TRBV6-3, those segments were excluded. A later genetic analysis associated a missense DCLRE1C variant with V-gene and J-gene trimming of TCR beta chains, and an independent cohort replicated the association.

The library was prepared using the immunoSEQ multiplex PCR assay. For the multiplex PCR, a mixture combining 60 forward primers for TCR Vbeta segments and 13 reverse primers for TCR Jbeta segments was used. Amplification of the CDR3 region of rearranged TCR beta genes was performed with a multiplex PCR assay on genomic DNA. Amplified TCR beta libraries were sequenced as 87-base-pair reads on the Illumina HiSeq System. On the study's bioinformatics: In a later analysis, roughly 80 million unique TCR beta chains were counted across the 500 to 850 repertoires, and roughly 10 million of these chains were shared by at least two donors. Raw reads were error-corrected and collapsed into unique sequences by a nearest-neighbor algorithm in which closely related sequences were merged to remove PCR and sequencing errors. CDR3 sequences were aligned to IMGT reference sequences to assign V, D and J gene segments. Each retained sequence needed at least a six-nucleotide match to both a V gene segment and a J gene segment. A rearrangement was called productive if the CDR3 had no stop codons and remained in frame with V and J, and every other rearrangement was called non-productive. Following IMGT convention, CDR3 was defined as the stretch from the second conserved V-encoded cysteine up to the conserved J-encoded phenylalanine. In an earlier analysis of 587 of the donors, sequences lacking an unambiguous match to a single V gene segment were excluded. In an earlier analysis of 587 of the donors, a V segment was called functional when productive rearrangements were above 56.7%, and segregating when the standard deviation between donors exceeded 5%. A statistical classification framework was built for diagnosing cytomegalovirus status from the catalog of TCR beta chain sequences. V and J gene assignment, in a later analysis, came from comparing TCR nucleotide sequences with IMGT/GENE-DB human TR gene sequences. The TCRdist pipeline was used in a later analysis to assign CDR3 sequences and most-parsimonious VDJ recombination scenarios. In a later analysis, each TCR beta chain was defined by its CDR3 amino acid sequence together with its V-gene family, and reads lacking a unique V-gene family were excluded. As a way to deal with suspected cross-contamination and a sequencing artifact, a later analysis dropped approximately 590 nucleotide sequences that were highly shared and had low generation probability. For each public chain, a later analysis derived a clonal expansion index from normalized ranks of inferred template counts within each repertoire. Generation probabilities in a later analysis came from a VDJ recombination model fitted to out-of-frame rearrangements, and those results were checked against IGoR. In a later analysis, hypergeometric tests were used to score TCR-TCR, TCR-HLA and TCR-CMV co-occurrence, with a repertoire-size bias correction applied to TCR pairs. A later analysis estimated false discovery rates by permuting HLA or CMV assignments 20 times. In a later analysis, co-occurring TCRs were grouped using DBSCAN, with TCRdist sequence similarity added in when clustering inside HLA-allele-positive subsets. Repertoires with fewer than 30,000 or more than 120,000 public chains, plus five repertoires with anomalous nucleotide sharing, were excluded from co-occurrence clustering. In TCRdb, the immuneACCESS table is reduced to in-frame sequences with V and J assigned. These tables do not hold every clone; where another copy was compared, an unresolved V gene accounts for under half, and the others remain unexplained. The D gene and trimming were derived from the DNA, and the V and J assignments and clone size from that table. The sample records under 150,000 clones, about four fifths of which are singletons. The top ten hold around 3.6% of the sample.

Details on this clone: Which antigen it targets is not known. Per-nucleotide qualities are absent, and no much larger clonotype sits a single base away.

The cohort consisted of 666 healthy bone marrow donors. All cohort members were sampled while nominally healthy, although unrecorded immune exposures were likely present. The donor tested CMV seronegative, placing the donor among the 300 to 450 seronegative members of the cohort. A peripheral blood sample was collected from each donor, and TCR beta sequencing was performed on peripheral blood mononuclear cells. Genomic DNA extraction from the blood cell samples was performed with the Qiagen DNeasy Blood Extraction Kit. The germline ends are 10 bases apart after V is trimmed by 8 bases and J by 0 bases. Spanning cysteine to phenylalanine, the CDR3 consists of 13 amino acids. Only the CDR3 part of the read is kept: 39 bases, read in frame from the first base. Via the germline V gene (reference sequence), CDR1 is MNHEY and CDR2 SMNVEV.

This TCR was recovered from a woman aged 40 to 50 in good health and CMV-seronegative. The sequence joins TRBV27 to TRBJ1-1; no D gene call is confident. The sample taken for sequencing was PBMCs. The DNA reads as follows: TGTGCCAGCCGGGGTCGGATGAACACTGAAGCTTTCTTT. Its product reads: CASRGRMNTEAFF.